These 16 T cell receptor beta chains came from one sample sequenced in a study of T-cell memory formation after mild COVID-19. TCRdb ran MiXCR on the 5' RACE reads and lists one entry per CDR3 protein. The repertoire consists of about 90,000 distinct CDR3 sequences, with 10% to 15% occurring once and the leading ten covering 27%. Sequences were obtained from PBMCs or a T cell subset sorted from them (not recorded which). The origin of the receptors is an adult woman who had mild COVID-19 (a few samples of this study predate the infection). Cell type and time point are not known.

This clonotype occurred a few times. This chain joins TRBV9 and TRBJ2-1, with TRBD2 matching 8 bases. The V and J ends lost 0 bases and 8 bases, in that order; junction bases with no gene match: 4. In germline, CDR1 is SGDLS, CDR2 YYNGEE. The CDR3 runs to 14 residues. Written as DNA, the CDR3 is TGTGCCAGCAGCGTAGCGGGAGGGGCGGATGAGCAGTTCTTC. It yields the protein CASSVAGGADEQFF.

In its sample, this clonotype was seen many times. The V gene is TRBV7-2, the J gene TRBJ2-7, with D perhaps TRBD1 or TRBD2 (5 bases each). Germline V lookup: CDR1 SGHTA, CDR2 FQGNSA. V lost 4 bases and J 3 bases, leaving 13 bases between the germline ends. The CDR3 runs 14 residues. CDR3 DNA: TGTGCCAGCAGCTCGGGGCCGGGTAACTACGAGCAGTACTTC. Amino acid sequence: CASSSGPGNYEQYF. Based on the CDR3 plus reference TRBV7-2 and TRBJ2-7, the full variable domain is GAGVSQSPSNKVTEKGKDVELRCDPISGHTALYWYRQSLGQGLEFLIYFQGNSAPDKSGLPSDRFSAERTGGSVSTLTIQRTQQEDSAVYLCASSSGPGNYEQYFGPGTRLTVT.

This clonotype was picked up a small number of times. The chain links TRBV12-3 or TRBV12-4 to TRBJ1-2; 9 bases are a match to TRBD1. Losses at the gene ends were 3 bases for V and 3 bases for J; bases not matched to a gene: 5. This CDR3 is 15 amino acids long. This CDR3 is CASSFGQGRYYGYTF. The DNA of the CDR3 is TGTGCCAGCAGTTTTGGACAGGGGCGATACTATGGCTACACCTTC.

The gene calls are TRBV29-1 and TRBJ2-2, with D perhaps given as TRBD1 or TRBD2 (5 bases each). The germline gives CDR1 SQVTM, CDR2 ANQGSEA. The CDR3 length is 15 residues. V gave up 4 bases and J gave up 1 base, with 13 bases separating them. The CDR3 DNA is TGCAGCGTTGCGGTCGGGACCCGGAACACCGGGGAGCTGTTTTTT. This codes for CSVAVGTRNTGELFF.

The gene calls are TRBV4-1 and TRBJ1-5; D is uncertain. CDR3 length equals 15 residues. From germline, CDR1 is MGHRA and CDR2 YSYEKL. V was clipped by 4 bases and J by 6 bases, with 16 bases between them. For the CDR3, the DNA is TGCGCCAGCAGCCTCGTGGCCAGCACGGGTCAGCCCCAGCATTTT. This gives the protein CASSLVASTGQPQHF.

The chain combines TRBV29-1 with TRBJ1-1, with no clear D. Germline loops: CDR1 SQVTM, CDR2 ANQGSEA. V dropped 6 bases and J dropped 8 bases, with 13 bases sitting between them. The CDR3 covers 11 residues. The DNA of the CDR3 is TGCAGCGTCTTGCCCGACGGAGAAGCTTTCTTT. Translating gives CSVLPDGEAFF.

This clonotype came up a few times. The V gene is TRBV15, the J gene TRBJ2-5, with 9 nucleotides matching TRBD1. V lost 0 bases and J lost 4; bases outside the gene matches: 9. CDR1 is LNHNV, CDR2 YYDKDF, per germline (reference sequence). The CDR3 length is 17 residues. DNA for the CDR3: TGTGCCACCAGCAGAGATATCCCCGGACAGGGGTTAGAGACCCAGTACTTC. Its protein is CATSRDIPGQGLETQYF.

This clonotype appeared a few times. The V gene is TRBV10-3, the J gene TRBJ2-7; 7 bases line up with TRBD1. Germline CDR1 is ENHRY and CDR2 is SYGVKD. The CDR3 has 17 residues. V shed 0 bases and J 4 bases; nucleotides not matched to a gene: 12. DNA for the CDR3: TGTGCCATCAGTGAGTCGGGGCTGACAGGGATGGGATACGAGCAGTACTTC. Amino acids: CAISESGLTGMGYEQYF.

The chain carries TRBV7-8 and TRBJ2-1; possibly TRBD2 for D (6 bases). The V gene lost 1 base and the J gene lost 2 bases, with 15 bases spanning the gap. CDR1 is SGHVS, CDR2 FQNEAQ, per germline. The CDR3 is 17 residues long. The CDR3 loop is CASSLDSGGTTYNEQFF. The CDR3 DNA reads as TGTGCCAGCAGCTTAGATTCCGGCGGGACGACCTACAATGAGCAGTTCTTC.

The sample holds many counts of this clonotype. CDR3: CATGAGNEQFF. The CDR3 nucleotides are TGTGCCACCGGGGCAGGGAATGAGCAGTTCTTC. The V gene is TRBV15, the J gene TRBJ2-1, with a weak D call TRBD1 (5 bases). V gave up 8 bases and J gave up 7 bases, with 9 bases separating them. The CDR3 spans 11 residues. Germline-derived CDR1 and CDR2 are LNHNV and YYDKDF (reference sequence).

The CDR3 sequence is CASTSSGYNEQFF. The CDR3 nucleotides are TGTGCCAGCACCTCCTCCGGTTACAATGAGCAGTTCTTC. The chain is built from TRBV11-1 and TRBJ2-1; D is undetermined. CDR1 is SGHAT, CDR2 FQDESV, per germline (reference sequence). The CDR3 covers 13 residues. V lost 7 bases and J 4 bases, leaving 11 bases between the germline ends.

This clonotype showed up just a few times. This chain joins TRBV24-1 and TRBJ2-1; D tentatively fits TRBD1 or TRBD2 (5 bases each). V lost 9 bases to trimming and J lost 1 base, with 9 bases between them. This CDR3 region has 13 residues. The germline V gene has CDR1 KGHDR and CDR2 SFDVKD. CDR3 nucleotides: TGTGCCACCTCGGGACGGTCCTACAATGAGCAGTTCTTC. As protein: CATSGRSYNEQFF.

The V and J genes are TRBV9 and TRBJ2-1; 12 bases line up with TRBD2. From germline, CDR1 is SGDLS and CDR2 YYNGEE. V gave up 5 bases and J gave up 2 bases; unmatched junction bases: 5. CDR3 length equals 16 residues. The CDR3, as DNA: TGTGCCAGCAGTCTAGGACTAGCGGGAACCTACAATGAGCAGTTCTTC. Its protein is CASSLGLAGTYNEQFF.

This clonotype was observed a few times. The chain combines TRBV4-1 with TRBJ2-3; perhaps TRBD2 as D (5 bases). Trimming took off 0 bases at V and 6 bases at J, with 10 bases between the two ends. CDR1 is MGHRA, CDR2 YSYEKL, per germline. This CDR3 spans 14 amino acids. The CDR3 DNA follows: TGCGCCAGCAGCCAAGAAATCGGGGTGGATACGCAGTATTTT. Translated: CASSQEIGVDTQYF.

V gene TRBV11-1 combines with J gene TRBJ2-1; 8 positions agree with TRBD1. This CDR3 has 15 amino acids. Germline loops: CDR1 SGHAT, CDR2 FQDESV (reference sequence). Unmatched junction bases numbered 2, after V lost 2 bases and J lost 2 bases. The CDR3 sequence is CASSLLTGAYNEQFF. The CDR3 bases are TGTGCCAGCAGCTTATTGACAGGGGCCTACAATGAGCAGTTCTTC. Full variable domain (outside the CDR3, taken from reference TRBV11-1 and TRBJ2-1): EAEVAQSPRYKITEKSQAVAFWCDPISGHATLYWYRQILGQGPELLVQFQDESVVDDSQLPKDRFSAERLKGVDSTLKIQPAELGDSAMYLCASSLLTGAYNEQFFGPGTRLTVL.

This rearrangement joins TRBV5-1 to TRBJ1-3; the match to TRBD1 covers 7 bases. CDR1 is SGHRS, CDR2 YFSETQ, per germline. This CDR3 comprises 17 residues. Losses at the gene ends were 0 bases for V and 3 bases for J; bases not matched to a gene: 9. The CDR3 spells CASSLGDSEDLGNTIYF. Written as DNA, the CDR3 is TGCGCCAGCAGCTTGGGGGACAGTGAAGACCTTGGAAACACCATATATTTT.